Following are 29 T cell receptor beta chains from one sample sequenced in a study of blood T cell repertoires in COVID-19. TCRdb's table, derived via immunoSEQ multiplex PCR, lists solely in-frame clones and lacks some. The sample includes about 220,000 clones, 90% seen only once; the top ten take approximately 16%. What was sequenced was PBMCs or T cells enriched from blood (not recorded which). These receptors were collected from a man aged 30 to 45 who had been exposed to COVID-19.

J is TRBJ1-1 and V is TRBV4-1; D unclear. CDR3 length: 14 residues. V was shortened by 1 base and J by 1 base, with 7 bases between the two germline ends. Germline V gene lookup returns CDR1 MGHRA and CDR2 YSYEKL. CDR3 protein: CASSQVASNTEAFF. As DNA, the CDR3 is TGCGCCAGCAGCCAAGTGGCATCGAACACTGAAGCTTTCTTT.

V usage is TRBV7-3 and J usage is TRBJ2-5; a weak D match, TRBD2 (6 bases). The germline V and J ends were trimmed by 2 bases and 0 bases, with 7 bases remaining between them. Germline assignment: CDR1 SGHTA and CDR2 FQGTGA. This CDR3 is built from 14 residues. The DNA for the CDR3 is TGTGCCAGCAGCTTAGGAGGGAACCAAGAGACCCAGTACTTC. Its translation is CASSLGGNQETQYF.

The J gene is TRBJ1-6, the V gene TRBV4-1; 10 nucleotides agree with TRBD1. Losses at the gene ends were 0 bases for V and 13 bases for J; bases not matched to a gene: 6. Germline V gene lookup returns CDR1 MGHRA and CDR2 YSYEKL. This CDR3 region has 15 residues. CDR3 DNA: TGCGCCAGCAGCCAAGACGGAGACAGGGGGCTTCCCCTCCACTTT. This encodes CASSQDGDRGLPLHF.

The chain uses TRBV5-4 and TRBJ1-3; D unresolved. This CDR3 is 13 amino acids long. Trimming removed 1 base from V and 3 bases from J, with 5 bases in between. Germline CDR1 reads SGHNT; CDR2 reads YYREEE (reference sequence). The chain's CDR3 is CASSLSVGNTIYF. CDR3 DNA: TGTGCCAGCAGCTTGAGCGTTGGAAACACCATATATTTT.

The chain employs TRBV5-5 and TRBJ1-2, with D maybe TRBD1 (6 bases). Trimming left V 4 bases short and J 7 bases short, with 17 bases between. From germline, CDR1 is SGHKS and CDR2 YYEKEE (reference sequence). CDR3 length equals 14 residues. The CDR3 region is CASSLEWGQSGYTF. In DNA, the CDR3 is TGTGCCAGCAGCCTGGAGTGGGGGCAAAGTGGCTACACCTTC.

J is TRBJ1-1 and V is TRBV14; D unresolved. This CDR3 has 14 residues. The V end lost 4 bases, the J end lost 8 bases, and 17 bases lay between the germline ends. Germline assignment: CDR1 SGHDN and CDR2 FVKESK. CDR3 DNA: TGTGCCAGCAGCCCGACATTTCGGGATTTCGAAGCTTTCTTT. Protein sequence: CASSPTFRDFEAFF.

The chain is built from TRBV6-5 and TRBJ2-6, with D tentatively TRBD2 (6 bases). Trimming shortened V by 0 bases and J by 17 bases, and 14 bases separated the two germline ends. CDR1 is MNHEY, CDR2 SVGAGI, per germline. The CDR3 totals 13 residues. CDR3 DNA sequence: TGTGCCAGCAGTTACTCCGGCAGCCGGGGGATGACTTTC. Protein sequence: CASSYSGSRGMTF.

The rearrangement joins TRBV6-5 to TRBJ1-1; the D is unclear. The length of the CDR3 is 15 residues. Trimming left V 0 bases short and J 4 bases short, with 12 bases between. Per germline, CDR1 MNHEY and CDR2 SVGAGI. CDR3 sequence reads: CASSYSQAVVTEAFF. The CDR3 nucleotides read TGTGCCAGCAGTTACTCTCAGGCTGTGGTCACTGAAGCTTTCTTT.

The chain has TRBV18 and TRBJ1-2, with TRBD1 matching over 7 bases. Germline assignment: CDR1 KGHSH and CDR2 LQKENI. This CDR3 has 18 amino acids. V lost 0 bases and J lost 5; bases outside the gene matches: 15. The CDR3 DNA reads TGTGCCAGCTCACCACCGACAGGGACCTACCCTCGGGGATATGGCTACACCTTC. Translation gives CASSPPTGTYPRGYGYTF.

CDR3: CASSQEPRTGFNEKLFF. In nucleotides, the CDR3 is TGCGCCAGCAGCCAAGAGCCGAGGACAGGGTTTAATGAAAAACTGTTTTTT. The chain links TRBV4-1 to TRBJ1-4; 8 bases fit TRBD1. The CDR3 has 17 amino acids. V was clipped by 0 bases and J by 4 bases; unmatched bases: 7. Germline CDR1 is MGHRA and CDR2 is YSYEKL.

The chain couples TRBV5-4 to TRBJ1-2; 8 bases fit TRBD1. The germline CDR1 and CDR2 sequences are SGHNT and YYREEE (reference sequence). V shed 7 bases, J shed 4 bases, and the junction held 3 bases outside the gene matches. The length of the CDR3 is 12 residues. Here the CDR3 reads CASVGTGYGYTF. CDR3 nucleotides: TGTGCCAGCGTCGGGACAGGCTATGGCTACACCTTC.

CDR3 sequence (DNA): TGTGCCAGCAGTTTATCGGGGACTAGCGGGAGGAGAGATACGCAGTATTTT. It yields the protein CASSLSGTSGRRDTQYF. The chain is built from TRBV27 and TRBJ2-3, with 15 bases that match TRBD2. With V trimmed by 0 bases and J by 5 bases, 3 bases remained unmatched. CDR1 and CDR2 from the germline V gene are MNHEY and SMNVEV (reference sequence). This CDR3 has 17 amino acids.

Points on this clone: Other DNA sequences from this sample encode an identical CDR3 as well. The chain joins TRBV30 to TRBJ2-2; TRBD1 is a possible D gene (5 bases). The CDR3 runs 14 residues. Germline assignment: CDR1 GTSNPN and CDR2 SVGIG (reference sequence). V was trimmed by 2 bases and J by 3 bases, leaving 10 bases between them. CDR3 DNA: TGTGCCTGGAGTACAGGAGATTACACCGGGGAGCTGTTTTTT. Encoded protein: CAWSTGDYTGELFF.

The gene calls are TRBV7-2 and TRBJ2-7; no clear D gene. This CDR3 has 15 residues. The V gene's germline CDR1 is SGHTA and CDR2 FQGNSA. V shed 5 bases and J shed 6 bases, with 20 bases lying between them. Here the CDR3 reads CASSPFRYPLLEQYF. The CDR3, as DNA: TGTGCCAGCAGCCCCTTTAGATACCCCCTTCTCGAGCAGTACTTC.

The chain carries TRBV4-1 and TRBJ2-5; maybe TRBD2 (6 bases). Per germline, CDR1 MGHRA and CDR2 YSYEKL. The CDR3 extends over 15 amino acids. The V and J ends lost 4 bases and 5 bases respectively, with 17 bases between them. CDR3 bases: TGCGCCAGCAGCCCCCGGGAACGACGGGGGGAGACCCAGTACTTC. Protein product: CASSPRERRGETQYF.

This clone was observed once. V gene TRBV5-8 combines with J gene TRBJ2-5; perhaps TRBD1 as D (6 bases). Germline CDR1 is SGHTS and CDR2 is YDEGEE. Trimming left V 4 bases short and J 7 bases short, with 20 bases between. This CDR3 contains 15 residues. CDR3 coding DNA: TGTGCCAGCAGCCATACAGGGACCATAATAGGGACCCAGTACTTC. It specifies CASSHTGTIIGTQYF.

This chain connects TRBV5-6 to TRBJ2-5; 8 bases align to TRBD1. CDR1 SGHDT and CDR2 YYEEEE come from the germline V gene. This CDR3 has 14 amino acids. The ends lost 4 bases at V and 2 bases at J; junction bases unmatched: 4. The CDR3: CASSPWTGQETQYF. DNA of the CDR3: TGTGCCAGCAGCCCCTGGACAGGGCAAGAGACCCAGTACTTC. Drawing the rest from reference TRBV5-6 and TRBJ2-5, the complete variable domain is DAGVTQSPTHLIKTRGQQVTLRCSPKSGHDTVSWYQQALGQGPQFIFQYYEEEERQRGNFPDRFSGHQFPNYSSELNVNALLLGDSALYLCASSPWTGQETQYFGPGTRLLVL.

This chain links TRBV7-6 with TRBJ2-1, with 9 bases identical to TRBD2. This CDR3 is built from 15 residues. Germline-derived CDR1 and CDR2 are SGHVS and FNYEAQ. V trimming: 1 base; J trimming: 9 bases; junction bases outside the gene matches: 7. This CDR3 reads CASSLERGAPREQFF. The CDR3 DNA is TGTGCCAGCAGCTTAGAGCGGGGGGCCCCACGTGAGCAGTTCTTC.

This rearrangement joins TRBV5-8 to TRBJ1-1; D is perhaps TRBD1 (6 bases). Germline V lookup: CDR1 SGHTS, CDR2 YDEGEE. CDR3 length: 15 amino acids. The V end lost 1 base, the J end lost 1 base, and 11 bases lay between the germline ends. DNA for the CDR3: TGTGCCAGCAGCTTGCGGGGGGGCCGGAACACTGAAGCTTTCTTT. Protein product: CASSLRGGRNTEAFF.

The V call is TRBV2, the J call TRBJ2-7; 11 nucleotides line up with TRBD2. The junction had 10 bases not matched to a gene; V was cut back by 6 bases and J by 0 bases. Germline loops: CDR1 SNHLY, CDR2 FYNNEI. The CDR3 extends over 17 amino acids. The CDR3 here is CASRSTSGVLSSYEQYF. The CDR3 DNA is TGTGCCAGCAGATCGACTAGCGGGGTTCTCAGCTCCTACGAGCAGTACTTC.

The table lists this clone with a count of one. The V gene is TRBV7-2, the J gene TRBJ2-3; D is perhaps TRBD2 (6 bases). Germline-derived CDR1 and CDR2 are SGHTA and FQGNSA. This CDR3 is 15 amino acids long. V lost 7 bases and J 1 base, leaving 15 bases between the germline ends. Here the CDR3 reads CASKWAPGGTDTQYF. The CDR3 region has the DNA TGTGCCAGCAAATGGGCTCCGGGGGGCACAGATACGCAGTATTTT.

The CDR3 DNA follows: TGTGCCAGCAGCTTTAGCGGCCCAGATACGCAGTATTTT. This sequence encodes CASSFSGPDTQYF. V usage is TRBV5-4 and J usage is TRBJ2-3; D possibly corresponds to TRBD2 (6 bases). This CDR3 region has 13 residues. CDR1 is SGHNT, CDR2 YYREEE, per germline (reference sequence). V gave up 2 bases and J gave up 4 bases, with 8 bases separating them.

The gene calls are TRBV5-4 and TRBJ2-1; 8 nucleotides line up with TRBD2. Trimming took 4 bases from V and 0 from J; bases not matched to a gene: 6. The CDR3 spans 16 residues. Germline lookup yields CDR1 SGHNT and CDR2 YYREEE (reference sequence). In DNA form, the CDR3 reads TGTGCCAGCAGCAGCCAGCGGGGGAGCTCCTACAATGAGCAGTTCTTC. As protein: CASSSQRGSSYNEQFF.

This chain joins TRBV2 and TRBJ1-3; no clear D gene. Trimming stripped 6 bases from V and 0 bases from J, with 15 bases between. The V gene's germline CDR1 is SNHLY and CDR2 FYNNEI. The CDR3 runs to 16 residues. Here the CDR3 DNA reads TGTGCCAGCAGGAACGATTACAGTTACTCTGGAAACACCATATATTTT. Residues: CASRNDYSYSGNTIYF.

The V and J genes are TRBV6-5 and TRBJ1-1; D not certain. V lost 0 bases, J lost 5 bases, and 13 bases lay in between. The CDR3 length is 15 residues. Germline V gene data show CDR1 as MNHEY and CDR2 as SVGAGI. The DNA of the CDR3 is TGTGCCAGCAGTTACTCGAAAGGAGGTGGAACTGAAGCTTTCTTT. Residues: CASSYSKGGGTEAFF.

The rearrangement uses TRBV5-4 and TRBJ2-2; D is perhaps TRBD2 (5 bases). This CDR3 is built from 14 residues. V lost 5 bases, J lost 4 bases, and 12 bases lay in between. Germline loops: CDR1 SGHNT, CDR2 YYREEE (reference sequence). CDR3: CASRPLVGTGELFF. In DNA, the CDR3 is TGTGCCAGCAGACCACTAGTGGGCACCGGGGAGCTGTTTTTT.

This clone was observed a handful of times. The J gene is TRBJ1-5, the V gene TRBV6-5, with a weak D call TRBD1 (5 bases). Trimming left V 7 bases short and J 4 bases short, with 14 bases between. This CDR3 has 14 residues. Per the germline V gene, CDR1 is MNHEY and CDR2 is SVGAGI. Here the CDR3 reads CASKGTRTNQPQHF. The CDR3 nucleotides are TGTGCCAGCAAGGGGACTCGAACTAATCAGCCCCAGCATTTT.

The CDR3 loop is CASSPGGENTEAFF. CDR3 coding DNA: TGCGCCAGCAGCCCCGGGGGGGAGAACACTGAAGCTTTCTTT. The chain links TRBV5-1 to TRBJ1-1, with D possibly TRBD1 on 5 matching bases. Germline CDR1 SGHRS, CDR2 YFSETQ. Trimming stripped 4 bases from V and 1 base from J, with 11 bases between. CDR3 length: 14 residues.

This CDR3 is CATNATGGWPQPQHF. CDR3 sequence (DNA): TGTGCCACCAATGCCACAGGGGGCTGGCCTCAGCCCCAGCATTTT. The V gene is TRBV24-1, the J gene TRBJ1-5; 9 bases agree with TRBD1. There are 15 residues in the CDR3. J lost 6 bases, V lost 8 bases, and 10 bases had no gene match. The germline V gene encodes CDR1 KGHDR and CDR2 SFDVKD.